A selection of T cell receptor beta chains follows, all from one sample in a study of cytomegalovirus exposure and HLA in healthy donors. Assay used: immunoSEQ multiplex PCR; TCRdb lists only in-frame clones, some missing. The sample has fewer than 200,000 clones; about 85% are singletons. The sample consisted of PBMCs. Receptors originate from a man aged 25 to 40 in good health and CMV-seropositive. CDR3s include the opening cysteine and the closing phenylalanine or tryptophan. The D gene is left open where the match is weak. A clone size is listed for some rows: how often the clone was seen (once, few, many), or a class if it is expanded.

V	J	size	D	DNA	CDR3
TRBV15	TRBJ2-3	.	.	TGTGCCACCCTATGGGACCGCGGGGCCACAGATACGCAGTATTTT	CATLWDRGATDTQYF
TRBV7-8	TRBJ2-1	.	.	TGTGCCAGCAGCGATCGACTAGGCTCCTACAATGAGCAGTTCTTC	CASSDRLGSYNEQFF
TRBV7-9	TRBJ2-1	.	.	TGTTCCAGCAGCTTAGTAAGTACTCCCGCCGGGGAGCAGTTCTTC	CSSSLVSTPAGEQFF
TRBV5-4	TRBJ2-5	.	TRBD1	TGTGCCAGCATCCCCCGGGACAGGGGGCTTGAGACCCAGTACTTC	CASIPRDRGLETQYF
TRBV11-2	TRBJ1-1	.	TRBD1	TGTGCCAGCAGCTTAGTACAGGGGGGCCGCTCTGAAGCTTTCTTT	CASSLVQGGRSEAFF
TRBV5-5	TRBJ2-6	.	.	TGTGCCAGCAGCTTGATTAGCGGACCCTCTGGGGCCAACGTCCTGACTTTC	CASSLISGPSGANVLTF
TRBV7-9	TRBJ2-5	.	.	TGTGCCACCGAGAAGAGTGACAGGGAGGCAGAGACCCAGTACTTC	CATEKSDREAETQYF
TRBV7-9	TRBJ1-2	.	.	TGTGCCAGCAGCACACGGGTCAACTATGGCTACACCTTC	CASSTRVNYGYTF
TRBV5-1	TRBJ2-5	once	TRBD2	TGCGCCAGCAGCTTGGCGGGAGGGCCGGAGACCCAGTACTTC	CASSLAGGPETQYF
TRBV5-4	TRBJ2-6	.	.	TGTGCCAGCAGCTCCAGGGGGGCTGGGGCCAACGTCCTGACTTTC	CASSSRGAGANVLTF
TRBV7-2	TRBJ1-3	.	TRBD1	TGTGCCAGCAGCAGGCACCGGGACAGGCCCTCTGGAAACACCATATATTTT	CASSRHRDRPSGNTIYF
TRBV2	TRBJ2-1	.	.	TGTGCCAGCAGTCGGGCCTGGGACTTACTACCCTACAATGAGCAGTTCTTC	CASSRAWDLLPYNEQFF
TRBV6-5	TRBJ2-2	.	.	TGTGCCAGCAGTTACTCGAGGCAGGGGACCGGGGAGCTGTTTTTT	CASSYSRQGTGELFF
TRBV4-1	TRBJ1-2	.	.	TGCGCCAGCAGCCACCGGTACTATGGCTACACCTTC	CASSHRYYGYTF
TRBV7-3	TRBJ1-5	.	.	TGTGCCAGCAGCACCTCAATCGGTCAGCCCCAGCATTTT	CASSTSIGQPQHF
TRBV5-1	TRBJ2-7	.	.	TGCGCCAGCAGCTTGGGGACAGTATCCTACGAGCAGTACTTC	CASSLGTVSYEQYF
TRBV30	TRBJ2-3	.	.	TGTGCCTGGATCGGACAGCTTGGGACGCAGTATTTT	CAWIGQLGTQYF
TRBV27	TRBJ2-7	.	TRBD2	TGTGCCAGCAGTGCCCCAACTTGGGGGGGTTTCTACGAGCAGTACTTC	CASSAPTWGGFYEQYF
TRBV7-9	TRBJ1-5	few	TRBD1	TGTGCCAGCAGCCCGGGACAGTTCAATCAGCCCCAGCATTTT	CASSPGQFNQPQHF
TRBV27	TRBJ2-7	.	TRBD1	TGTGCCAGCAGTCCCTCGGGACAGGGGAGTAGGCAGTACTTC	CASSPSGQGSRQYF
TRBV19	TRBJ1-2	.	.	TGTGCCAGTAGTGCCACAGTACTTTATGGCTACACCTTC	CASSATVLYGYTF
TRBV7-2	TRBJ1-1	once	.	TGTGCCAGCGGCTTCTCCACTCCGAGCACTGAAGCTTTCTTT	CASGFSTPSTEAFF
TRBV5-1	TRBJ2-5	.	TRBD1	TGCGCCAGCAGCTTCGGACAGGGACGAGAGACCCAGTACTTC	CASSFGQGRETQYF
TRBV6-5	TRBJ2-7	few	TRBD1	TGTGCCAGCAGACTAGGACAGGGAATGGGCTACGAGCAGTACTTC	CASRLGQGMGYEQYF
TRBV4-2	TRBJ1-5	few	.	TGTGCCAGCAGCCAAGACGGTCAGCCCCAGCATTTT	CASSQDGQPQHF
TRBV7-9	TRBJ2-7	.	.	TGTTCCAGCAGTCCCTCGGGGTTTACCTACGAGCAGTACTTC	CSSSPSGFTYEQYF
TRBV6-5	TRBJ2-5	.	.	TGTGCCAGCACTCTCTCCAGGGGACCTTTGGAGACCCAGTACTTC	CASTLSRGPLETQYF
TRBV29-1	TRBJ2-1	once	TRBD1	TGCAGCGCTCGGACAGGATCTTTCAATGAGCAGTTCTTC	CSARTGSFNEQFF
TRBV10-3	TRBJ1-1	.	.	TGTGCCATCAGTGACAGGGGCGAAAACACTGAAGCTTTCTTT	CAISDRGENTEAFF
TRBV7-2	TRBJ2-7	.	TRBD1	TGTGCCAGCAGCTTTGGGACAGGGTACTACGAGCAGTACTTC	CASSFGTGYYEQYF
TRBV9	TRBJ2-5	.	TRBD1	TGTGCCAGCACCGGGACAGATCAAGAGACCCAGTACTTC	CASTGTDQETQYF
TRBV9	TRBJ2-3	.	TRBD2	TGTGCCAGCAGCGTAGGGGTTAGCGGGAGGGATACGCAGTATTTT	CASSVGVSGRDTQYF
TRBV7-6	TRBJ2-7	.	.	TGTGCCAGCAGCTTAGGCCAGAAATCCTACGAGCAGTACTTC	CASSLGQKSYEQYF
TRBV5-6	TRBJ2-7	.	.	TGTGCCAGCAGCTCGCGACAGTTCTACGAGCAGTACTTC	CASSSRQFYEQYF
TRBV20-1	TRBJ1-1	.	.	TGCAGTGCTAACTCGTACACTGAAGCTTTCTTT	CSANSYTEAFF
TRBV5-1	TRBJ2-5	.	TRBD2	TGCGCCAGCAGCTTGTGGGGGGGAGCGGGAGAGACCCAGTACTTC	CASSLWGGAGETQYF
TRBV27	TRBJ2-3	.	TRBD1	TGTGCCAGCAGTTCAGGGGGCTCGAAAGATACGCAGTATTTT	CASSSGGSKDTQYF
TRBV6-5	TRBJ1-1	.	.	TGTGCCAGCAGTTCACAGCTTCTGACGAAGAACACTGAAGCTTTCTTT	CASSSQLLTKNTEAFF
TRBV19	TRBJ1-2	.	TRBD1	TGTGCCAGTAGTACTTTCTCCGGGACAGGGTATGGCTACACCTTC	CASSTFSGTGYGYTF
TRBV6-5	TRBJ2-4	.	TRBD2	TGTGCCAGCAGCCTACTAGCGGGAGCCAAAAACATTCAGTACTTC	CASSLLAGAKNIQYF
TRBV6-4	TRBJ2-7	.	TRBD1	TGTGCCAGCAGGGAGGACAGGGCAACGGGATACGAGCAGTACTTC	CASREDRATGYEQYF
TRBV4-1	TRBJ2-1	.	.	TGCGCCAGCAGCCAAGGACGGGAGTTGAGGTACAATGAGCAGTTCTTC	CASSQGRELRYNEQFF
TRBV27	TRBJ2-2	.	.	TGTGCCAGCAGTCTCCGAGAAAACGGGGAGCTGTTTTTT	CASSLRENGELFF
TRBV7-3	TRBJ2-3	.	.	TGTGCCAGCAGCTTAATGTCTGTTACAGATACGCAGTATTTT	CASSLMSVTDTQYF
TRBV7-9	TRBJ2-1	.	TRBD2	TGTGCCAGCAGCCCCCGTGAAGCGGGAGGGCCTCTGAATGAGCAGTTCTTC	CASSPREAGGPLNEQFF
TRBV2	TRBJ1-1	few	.	TGTGCCAGCACTCAGATTACGAACACTGAAGCTTTCTTT	CASTQITNTEAFF
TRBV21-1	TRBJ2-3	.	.	TGTGCCAGCAGCAAAGTCGAGGGAGGAGGCACAGATACGCAGTATTTT	CASSKVEGGGTDTQYF
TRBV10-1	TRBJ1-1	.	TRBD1	TGCGCCAGCAGCGCAAATGACAGGGGAATTGGCACTGAAGCTTTCTTT	CASSANDRGIGTEAFF
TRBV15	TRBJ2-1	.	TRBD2	TGTGCCACCAGCAGACCAGGACTAGCGGGAGGTTACAATGAGCAGTTCTTC	CATSRPGLAGGYNEQFF
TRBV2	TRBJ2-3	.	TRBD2	TGTGCGGCGGGGCGGGAGGAATTGGATACGCAGTATTTT	CAAGREELDTQYF